This T cell receptor beta chain came from a study of shared clonotypes between healthy human individuals. As for the study in general: The people who gave samples were a couple of women and a few men aged 18 to 49.

The CDR3 length is 13 residues. From germline, CDR1 is SNHLY and CDR2 FYNNEI. The V and J ends lost 8 bases and 2 bases respectively, with 10 bases between them. Overall study findings and caveats: Clonotypes which were not shared had lower generation probabilities than clonotypes that all four donors shared.

With regard to this clone: No antigen is known for it.

Naive CD8 cells were CD45RO-negative, positively selected for CCR7, excluding terminally differentiated effector memory CD45RA+ cells. Original data processing: ImmunoSEQ output held junction-only sequences without quality scores, so filtering differed. Method: immunoSEQ multiplex PCR; TCRdb's copy keeps in-frame clones and lacks some. That table is the source of V, J and clone size, and D and trimming were worked out from the DNA. Here the sample spans under 1 million clones, about 96% being singletons. This chain uses TRBV2 with TRBJ2-1; D not certain. Material: naive CD8+ T cells sorted from blood. This receptor was taken from a young man in good health. This CDR3 is CASDAVAYNEQFF. Here the CDR3 DNA reads TGTGCCAGCGACGCGGTTGCCTACAATGAGCAGTTCTTC. The variable domain in full, completed from reference TRBV2 and TRBJ2-1, reads EPEVTQTPSHQVTQMGQEVILRCVPISNHLYFYWYRQILGQKVEFLVSFYNNEISEKSEIFDDQFSVERPDGSNFTLKIRSTKLEDSAMYFCASDAVAYNEQFFGPGTRLTVL.